The entry below gives a single T cell receptor beta chain sequence along with its context. Sequencing was performed with immunoSEQ multiplex PCR; in TCRdb, only in-frame clones are kept and a portion is missing. The sample yields about 240,000 clones, roughly four fifths seen once. This sample stems from a study of blood T cell repertoires in COVID-19. This CDR3 is built from 18 residues. The sequenced sample was peripheral blood. The chain combines TRBV21-1 with TRBJ1-4; TRBD1 is the table's D call, not checked against the DNA. TRBV21-1 corresponds to a pseudogene. The clonotype was recovered from a woman aged 60 to 75 with active or convalescent COVID-19. CDR3 in DNA: TGTGCCAGCAGCACCACGGCAGGGGAGATTGGGACTAATGAAAAACTGTTTTTT. It yields the protein CASSTTAGEIGTNEKLFF.